This TCR beta chain appears in the sequencing data of a study of blood T cells in healthy people across ages. V lost 4 bases to trimming and J lost 2 bases, with 20 bases between them. Germline CDR1 SGHRS, CDR2 YFSETQ. The CDR3 covers 17 residues. With a J-beta primer mix and a sample-barcoded 5' primer, a second PCR ran about 7 to 12 cycles. A template-switch adaptor with 12 random nucleotides tagged each cDNA molecule. TCRdb passed the 5' RACE reads through MiXCR, listing each CDR3 protein once. This sample has about 1,600,000 distinct CDR3 sequences, with 42% found just once. This clonotype was detected only a few times. Its antigen is undetermined. Study observations and caveats: PBMC samples, being unsorted, prevented any conclusive comparison of naive and antigen-experienced cells.

The sequence was obtained from a woman between 18 and 30 years old in good health. The sequencing input was blood. The V call is TRBV5-1, the J call TRBJ2-3, with D perhaps being TRBD1 or TRBD2 (6 bases each). As DNA, the CDR3 is TGCGCCAGCAGCCGCATCGGTAGGGGGGCGATCACAGATACGCAGTATTTT. It encodes CASSRIGRGAITDTQYF.